The clone carrying this T cell receptor (beta chain) was detected ten times or more. Antigen specificity is unknown. Breast cancer patients provided tissue from their axillary draining lymph nodes. Germline CDR1 and CDR2: SGHTA and FQGNSA. V trimming: 3 bases; J trimming: 6 bases; junction bases outside the gene matches: 4. The CDR3 totals 14 residues. The sample originates from a study of breast tumors, draining lymph nodes, adjacent tissues. Study results and limitations: The data were judged consistent with most tumor T cells coming from lymph node and expanding in tumor. That most tumor T cells come from lymph nodes remained unproven. Compared with lymph nodes, tumors were less diverse; compared with nontumor tissue, more.

TCRdb fed the multiplex PCR reads into MiXCR, producing one record per CDR3 protein. The sample shows under 250,000 distinct CDR3 sequences, approximately 31% of them seen only once. This TCR came from a female donor with breast cancer. Some clones in this sample may be carry-over from other donors' samples. The chain couples TRBV7-2 to TRBJ2-3; TRBD2 aligns across 9 bases. Material for sequencing was axillary lymph node tissue. CDR3 region: CASSLHSGSDTQYF. For the CDR3, the DNA is TGTGCCAGCAGCTTGCATAGCGGGAGTGATACGCAGTATTTT. The entire variable domain, with the rest obtained from reference TRBV7-2 and TRBJ2-3, is as follows: GAGVSQSPSNKVTEKGKDVELRCDPISGHTALYWYRQSLGQGLEFLIYFQGNSAPDKSGLPSDRFSAERTGGSVSTLTIQRTQQEDSAVYLCASSLHSGSDTQYFGPGTRLTVL.